This T cell receptor (beta chain) was recorded in a study of blood T cell repertoires in COVID-19. In the study overall: The United States, Italy and Spain provided the acute and convalescent COVID-19 samples. PBMCs, B-cell-depleted T cells, or T cells were the source of the cDNA or gDNA that made up the material.

Method: immunoSEQ multiplex PCR; TCRdb's copy keeps in-frame clones and lacks some. Here the sample spans over 110,000 clones, roughly 84% being singletons. Individuals aged about 18 to 89 years were recruited from roughly 23 US areas. Participants reported their clinical history, and cohort assignment relied on those reports. The V gene end was trimmed by 2 bases and the J gene end by 0 bases; junction bases not matched to a gene: 13. In germline, CDR1 is SGHNT, CDR2 YYREEE (reference sequence). The CDR3 is 20 residues long. The sequencing input was PBMCs or T cells enriched from blood (not recorded which). The receptor comes from a man aged 35 to 55 with acute COVID-19. The chain couples TRBV5-4 to TRBJ2-1, with TRBD2 matching over 11 bases. CDR3 protein: CASSLSVWTSGPSSYNEQFF. Written as DNA, the CDR3 is TGTGCCAGCAGCTTATCCGTCTGGACTAGCGGGCCGAGCTCCTACAATGAGCAGTTCTTC.